A selection of T cell receptor beta chains follows, all from one sample in a study of shared clonotypes between healthy human individuals. TCRdb's copy holds only in-frame clones and misses some; the assay was immunoSEQ multiplex PCR. The sample has some 1,900,000 clones, about 94% seen once; the top ten hold 1% to 1.5%. Specimen: naive CD8+ T cells sorted from blood. These receptors all come from a man younger than 35 in good health. Each CDR3 is given with its conserved first and last residue. Each record gives: CDR3 DNA, CDR3 protein, D gene, clone size, J gene, V gene, CDR3 length. A D gene is named only where the DNA matches it firmly. A row's size may be missing; if present it is once, few, many or a size class.

CDR3nt: TGTGCCAGCAGTGAAGCGCTTTCAGGATATGGCTACACCTTC; CDR3aa: CASSEALSGYGYTF; d_gene: -; abundance: -; j_gene: TRBJ1-2; v_gene: TRBV2; len: 14
CDR3nt: TGTGCCAGTAGTATGTTAGAGGGTGCGGACACTGAAGCTTTCTTT; CDR3aa: CASSMLEGADTEAFF; d_gene: -; abundance: -; j_gene: TRBJ1-1; v_gene: TRBV19; len: 15
CDR3nt: TGCGCCAGCAGCCACCTTAGCGGGGGGGCCACAGATACGCAGTATTTT; CDR3aa: CASSHLSGGATDTQYF; d_gene: TRBD2; abundance: -; j_gene: TRBJ2-3; v_gene: TRBV4-1; len: 16
CDR3nt: TGTGCCAGCAGTTACAGTATCGCAGAGCACTCCTACGAGCAGTACTTC; CDR3aa: CASSYSIAEHSYEQYF; d_gene: -; abundance: -; j_gene: TRBJ2-7; v_gene: TRBV6-5; len: 16
CDR3nt: TGTGCTAGCAGCTTGGGACAGGGCACTGAAGCTTTCTTT; CDR3aa: CASSLGQGTEAFF; d_gene: TRBD1; abundance: -; j_gene: TRBJ1-1; v_gene: TRBV7-7; len: 13
CDR3nt: TGCGTCAGCACCCAAACAGGGAGTGGAAACACCATATATTTT; CDR3aa: CVSTQTGSGNTIYF; d_gene: -; abundance: -; j_gene: TRBJ1-3; v_gene: TRBV4-1; len: 14
CDR3nt: TGTGCCAGCGGTTGGACAGGGGGGGGTGAAAAACTGTTTTTT; CDR3aa: CASGWTGGGEKLFF; d_gene: TRBD1; abundance: -; j_gene: TRBJ1-4; v_gene: TRBV27; len: 14
CDR3nt: TGCGCCAGCAGCCAAGAAAGGAACAACAGGGAAGAAGGCTACACCTTC; CDR3aa: CASSQERNNREEGYTF; d_gene: -; abundance: -; j_gene: TRBJ1-2; v_gene: TRBV4-1; len: 16
CDR3nt: TGTGCCAGCAGTCCCCGACTAGCGTATAGCTCCTACAATGAGCAGTTCTTC; CDR3aa: CASSPRLAYSSYNEQFF; d_gene: TRBD2; abundance: -; j_gene: TRBJ2-1; v_gene: TRBV27; len: 17
CDR3nt: TGTGCCAGCACCGATTGGGATAATGGCTACACCTTC; CDR3aa: CASTDWDNGYTF; d_gene: -; abundance: -; j_gene: TRBJ1-2; v_gene: TRBV9; len: 12
CDR3nt: TGTGCCAGTAGTTCCTGGGACCTTGCTGTTAGCTATGGCTACACCTTC; CDR3aa: CASSSWDLAVSYGYTF; d_gene: -; abundance: once; j_gene: TRBJ1-2; v_gene: TRBV19; len: 16
CDR3nt: TGTGCCAGCAGCGGCTCGGGTTCACCCCTCCACTTT; CDR3aa: CASSGSGSPLHF; d_gene: -; abundance: -; j_gene: TRBJ1-6; v_gene: TRBV27; len: 12
CDR3nt: TGTGCCTGTGACTTCGCTTCAGGGGCAACTAATGAAAAACTGTTTTTT; CDR3aa: CACDFASGATNEKLFF; d_gene: -; abundance: -; j_gene: TRBJ1-4; v_gene: TRBV30; len: 16
CDR3nt: TGTGCCAGCAGTTTAGGGGTACCCGGGGAGCTGTTTTTT; CDR3aa: CASSLGVPGELFF; d_gene: -; abundance: once; j_gene: TRBJ2-2; v_gene: TRBV28; len: 13
CDR3nt: TGTGCCAGCAGCTCTCCCTCCCCTGGGGTCATCCCTTATGGCTACACCTTC; CDR3aa: CASSSPSPGVIPYGYTF; d_gene: -; abundance: -; j_gene: TRBJ1-2; v_gene: TRBV9; len: 17
CDR3nt: TGTGCCAGCCGGCGGGCAGACTACAATGAGCAGTTCTTC; CDR3aa: CASRRADYNEQFF; d_gene: -; abundance: -; j_gene: TRBJ2-1; v_gene: TRBV13; len: 13
CDR3nt: TGCGCCAGCAGCCAACGGGCCCCCGGGAGCTCCTACAATGAGCAGTTCTTC; CDR3aa: CASSQRAPGSSYNEQFF; d_gene: -; abundance: -; j_gene: TRBJ2-1; v_gene: TRBV4-1; len: 17
CDR3nt: TGTGCCAGCAGCGATTCGGGACTAGCGACACAAGAGACCCAGTACTTC; CDR3aa: CASSDSGLATQETQYF; d_gene: TRBD2; abundance: -; j_gene: TRBJ2-5; v_gene: TRBV9; len: 16
CDR3nt: TGCGCCAGCAGCTCTCTGAGCTGGGCGAATGAAGCTTTCTTT; CDR3aa: CASSSLSWANEAFF; d_gene: -; abundance: -; j_gene: TRBJ1-1; v_gene: TRBV5-1; len: 14
CDR3nt: TGCAGCGTTGAACTACCACGGGACAGGGGTTTCTCTGGGGCCAACGTCCTGACTTTC; CDR3aa: CSVELPRDRGFSGANVLTF; d_gene: TRBD1; abundance: -; j_gene: TRBJ2-6; v_gene: TRBV29-1; len: 19
CDR3nt: TGTGCCAGCAGCCGGGGACTAGTCTTAGAGACCCAGTACTTC; CDR3aa: CASSRGLVLETQYF; d_gene: TRBD2; abundance: -; j_gene: TRBJ2-5; v_gene: TRBV28; len: 14
CDR3nt: TGTGCCAGCAGCCAACCTACAGGGGCTGAATACAATGAGCAGTTCTTC; CDR3aa: CASSQPTGAEYNEQFF; d_gene: TRBD1; abundance: -; j_gene: TRBJ2-1; v_gene: TRBV4-2; len: 16
CDR3nt: TGTGCCAGCAGAGCCGGGACCACCCCCGGGGAGCTGTTTTTT; CDR3aa: CASRAGTTPGELFF; d_gene: -; abundance: -; j_gene: TRBJ2-2; v_gene: TRBV7-8; len: 14